The 26 T cell receptor beta chains presented below share a single source sample, sequenced in a study of control samples from healthy donors and cancer patients. Sequencing used immunoSEQ multiplex PCR; TCRdb keeps in-frame clones, though not all of them. Among roughly 49,000 clones, over 85% were seen once, and the ten largest hold just under 0.8%. Specimen: PBMCs. These receptors came from a man aged 30 to 39 with colorectal cancer.

The J gene is TRBJ1-2, the V gene TRBV27; a possible D gene is TRBD1 (6 bases). This CDR3 has 13 amino acids. Trimming shortened V by 6 bases and J by 2 bases, and 10 bases separated the two germline ends. The V gene's germline CDR1 is MNHEY and CDR2 SMNVEV (reference sequence). The CDR3 DNA is TGTGCCAGCAGCCTACAGGGCAACTATGGCTACACCTTC. It codes for CASSLQGNYGYTF.

V gene TRBV5-4 combines with J gene TRBJ2-7, with D perhaps matching TRBD1 or TRBD2 (5 bases each). V shed 4 bases and J shed 0 bases, with 14 bases lying between them. Germline CDR1 and CDR2: SGHNT and YYREEE (reference sequence). The CDR3 runs 15 residues. The CDR3 sequence is CASSPRGPGSYEQYF. The CDR3 DNA reads as TGTGCCAGCAGCCCCCGGGGCCCAGGCTCCTACGAGCAGTACTTC.

The chain carries TRBV12-3 or TRBV12-4 and TRBJ2-2; D is uncertain. V lost 2 bases to trimming and J lost 4 bases, with 2 bases between them. The CDR3 is 12 amino acids. The CDR3 DNA sequence: TGTGCCAGCAGTTTAACCACCGGGGAGCTGTTTTTT. Its protein is CASSLTTGELFF.

This rearrangement joins TRBV6-1 to TRBJ2-1; 8 nucleotides align to TRBD1. After removal of 3 bases from V and 4 bases from J, the junction contained 2 bases not matched to a gene. The CDR3 runs to 14 residues. In germline, CDR1 is MNHNS, CDR2 SASEGT. In nucleotides, the CDR3 is TGTGCCAGCAGTGAGACAGGGGAGTACAATGAGCAGTTCTTC. This gives the protein CASSETGEYNEQFF.

The CDR3 protein is CASSLTGPSPSYNSPLHF. CDR3 sequence (DNA): TGTGCCAGCAGTTTGACAGGCCCGAGCCCTTCCTATAATTCACCCCTCCACTTT. V and J are TRBV27 and TRBJ1-6, with D maybe TRBD1 (6 bases). From germline, CDR1 is MNHEY and CDR2 SMNVEV (reference sequence). The CDR3 has 18 amino acids. Trimming left V 3 bases short and J 1 base short, with 16 bases between.

The chain employs TRBV19 and TRBJ1-6; no clear D gene. V was cut by 1 base and J by 9 bases, with 10 bases left in between. Germline-derived CDR1 and CDR2 are LNHDA and SQIVND (reference sequence). The CDR3 is made up of 14 amino acids. In DNA, the CDR3 is TGTGCCAGTAGTATAGTTATCTCCACTTCACCCCTCCACTTT. Protein sequence: CASSIVISTSPLHF.

This chain connects TRBV5-1 to TRBJ2-7; possibly TRBD1 for D (6 bases). V was clipped by 4 bases and J by 1 base, with 18 bases between them. The CDR3 extends over 16 amino acids. Germline V gene lookup returns CDR1 SGHRS and CDR2 YFSETQ. The DNA of the CDR3 is TGCGCCAGCAGCCCAGGGGTTTACTATCCTTCCTACGAGCAGTACTTC. This codes for CASSPGVYYPSYEQYF.

V gene TRBV9 combines with J gene TRBJ1-4; D not certain. CDR1 and CDR2 from the germline V gene are SGDLS and YYNGEE. V dropped 4 bases and J dropped 8 bases, with 21 bases sitting between them. The CDR3 is made up of 16 amino acids. CDR3 residues: CASSPRGGTRSEKLFF. The CDR3 coding sequence is TGTGCCAGCAGCCCCCGGGGAGGCACCCGGAGCGAAAAACTGTTTTTT.

The CDR3 DNA reads TGTGCCAGCAGCTTGGGAGCGGTGTCCTCGGAGACCCAGTACTTC. Its translation: CASSLGAVSSETQYF. V gene TRBV5-4 combines with J gene TRBJ2-5, with D tentatively TRBD2 (5 bases). The V gene lost 0 bases and the J gene lost 5 bases, with 14 bases spanning the gap. CDR3 length: 15 amino acids. In germline, CDR1 is SGHNT, CDR2 YYREEE (reference sequence).

The chain joins TRBV10-2 to TRBJ1-2; tentative D call: TRBD1 (6 bases). The CDR3 length is 16 residues. Trimming took off 3 bases at V and 2 bases at J, with 16 bases between the two ends. Germline CDR1 and CDR2: WSHSY and SAAADI. In DNA form, the CDR3 reads TGCGCCAGCAGTGACGTTTTCAGGGGCCTAAACTATGGCTACACCTTC. Its protein is CASSDVFRGLNYGYTF.

In its sample, this clone was seen once. This rearrangement joins TRBV30 to TRBJ2-6, with D tentatively TRBD2 (7 bases). The V end was cut by 4 bases, the J end by 13 bases, with 17 bases between. CDR3 length: 13 amino acids. Germline CDR1 reads GTSNPN; CDR2 reads SVGIG (reference sequence). The CDR3 DNA follows: TGTGCCTGGACCCGGGGGGCGTCGAATGTCCTGACTTTC. Translated, it gives CAWTRGASNVLTF.

The chain couples TRBV27 to TRBJ1-1; D gene ambiguous. Between the trimmed V and J ends, which lost 4 bases and 4 bases, there was a span of 10 bases. Germline V gene sequence: CDR1 MNHEY, CDR2 SMNVEV (reference sequence). The CDR3 totals 13 residues. For the CDR3, the DNA is TGTGCCAGCAGTTCAGGAGTGGGCACTGAAGCTTTCTTT. Translating it yields CASSSGVGTEAFF.

CDR3 in amino acids: CASSRPDGQETQYF. The DNA of the CDR3 is TGTGCCAGCAGTCGCCCGGACGGCCAAGAGACCCAGTACTTC. The chain carries TRBV7-7 and TRBJ2-5; no clear D gene. There are 14 residues in the CDR3. The V gene lost 6 bases and the J gene lost 1 base, with 12 bases spanning the gap. Germline V gene data show CDR1 as SSHAT and CDR2 as FNYEAQ (reference sequence). Full variable domain (outside the CDR3, taken from reference TRBV7-7 and TRBJ2-5): GAGVSQSPRYKVTKRGQDVTLRCDPISSHATLYWYQQALGQGPEFLTYFNYEAQPDKSGLPSDRFSAERPEGSISTLTIQRTEQRDSAMYRCASSRPDGQETQYFGPGTRLLVL.

The chain employs TRBV5-1 and TRBJ2-1; a possible D gene is TRBD1 (6 bases). The CDR3 has 16 amino acids. The germline CDR1 and CDR2 sequences are SGHRS and YFSETQ. With 2 bases removed from V and 6 bases from J, the gap between germline ends came to 18 bases. CDR3 residues: CASSLSGALKGNEQFF. For the CDR3, the DNA is TGCGCCAGCAGCTTATCAGGGGCCCTCAAGGGCAATGAGCAGTTCTTC.

This rearrangement joins TRBV29-1 to TRBJ2-3; D not resolved. The CDR3 contains 14 residues. Deletions cut 0 bases from V and 1 base from J, with 8 bases between. The germline CDR1 and CDR2 sequences are SQVTM and ANQGSEA. CDR3 residues: CSVEDLQRTDTQYF. CDR3 nucleotide sequence: TGCAGCGTTGAAGATTTACAGCGCACAGATACGCAGTATTTT.

The chain links TRBV19 to TRBJ1-1; D ambiguous. Germline CDR1 LNHDA, CDR2 SQIVND (reference sequence). CDR3 length: 13 residues. V was cut by 5 bases and J by 2 bases, with 9 bases left in between. CDR3 region: CASSGLINTEAFF. DNA of the CDR3: TGTGCCAGTAGTGGTCTAATTAACACTGAAGCTTTCTTT.

The CDR3 loop reads CASSPQGPSGLTDTQYF. The CDR3, as DNA: TGTGCCAGCTCACCACAGGGTCCTAGCGGGCTAACAGATACGCAGTATTTT. This chain connects TRBV18 to TRBJ2-3, with 8 bases lining up with TRBD2. Germline-derived CDR1 and CDR2 are KGHSH and LQKENI. V lost 1 base to trimming and J lost 3 bases; unmatched junction nucleotides: 9. This CDR3 region has 17 residues.

The rearrangement joins TRBV18 to TRBJ1-2; D is perhaps TRBD1 (5 bases). Per the germline V gene, CDR1 is KGHSH and CDR2 is LQKENI. The CDR3 runs 13 residues. V dropped 3 bases and J dropped 3 bases, with 8 bases sitting between them. The CDR3 nucleotides read TGTGCCAGCTCACCTGGGGCTGACTATGGCTACACCTTC. Its translation: CASSPGADYGYTF.

The chain joins TRBV5-4 to TRBJ2-4, with D possibly being TRBD2 (6 bases). CDR1 is SGHNT, CDR2 YYREEE, per germline (reference sequence). With 0 bases removed from V and 1 base from J, the gap between germline ends came to 11 bases. The CDR3 has 16 amino acids. The chain's CDR3 is CASSLGREGAKNIQYF. The CDR3 DNA sequence: TGTGCCAGCAGCTTGGGGAGGGAAGGGGCCAAAAACATTCAGTACTTC.

This clone was recorded only once. The chain has TRBV7-2 and TRBJ2-1; D tentatively fits TRBD1 or TRBD2 (5 bases each). CDR3 length: 15 residues. Trimming removed 2 bases at V and 4 bases at J, with 12 bases between. The germline V gene encodes CDR1 SGHTA and CDR2 FQGNSA. CDR3 sequence: CASSLIQAGYNEQFF. CDR3 bases: TGTGCCAGCAGCTTAATACAGGCGGGTTACAATGAGCAGTTCTTC.

The chain combines TRBV10-2 with TRBJ1-5, with no clear D. In germline, CDR1 is WSHSY, CDR2 SAAADI. CDR3 length equals 14 residues. Trimming took 2 bases from V and 0 from J, leaving 5 bases between them. Here the CDR3 reads CASSEAGSNQPQHF. The CDR3 nucleotides are TGCGCCAGCAGTGAGGCAGGTAGCAATCAGCCCCAGCATTTT.

This chain links TRBV3-1 (or the pseudogene TRBV3-2) with TRBJ2-2, with D uncertain. The germline V and J ends were trimmed by 5 bases and 3 bases, with 7 bases remaining between them. Germline V gives CDR1 LGHDT, CDR2 YNNKEL (reference sequence). This CDR3 region has 13 residues. CDR3 sequence (DNA): TGTGCCAGCAGCAGTTGGGACACCGGGGAGCTGTTTTTT. Translation gives CASSSWDTGELFF.

The chain is built from TRBV27 and TRBJ1-1, with D unresolved. The V end was cut by 4 bases, the J end by 7 bases, with 10 bases between. This CDR3 comprises 12 residues. CDR1 is MNHEY and CDR2 is SMNVEV in the germline V gene (reference sequence). Here the CDR3 DNA reads TGTGCCAGCAGTTCCCCCGGTAGTGAAGCTTTCTTT. This sequence encodes CASSSPGSEAFF.

The DNA for the CDR3 is TGCGCCAGCAGCCCAGGGACAGGGGAAGGGAGGGAGCAGTACTTC. Translated: CASSPGTGEGREQYF. The chain has TRBV5-1 and TRBJ2-7; 10 bases line up with TRBD1. The CDR3 is 15 residues long. The germline gives CDR1 SGHRS, CDR2 YFSETQ. The J segment lost 7 bases and the V segment lost 4 bases, leaving 11 bases of the junction unmatched.

This chain connects TRBV15 to TRBJ2-7, with unresolved D. Germline V gene data show CDR1 as LNHNV and CDR2 as YYDKDF (reference sequence). CDR3 length: 14 amino acids. The V end was cut by 1 base, the J end by 5 bases, with 12 bases between. This CDR3 reads CATSRGRRSNEQYF. The CDR3 nucleotides are TGTGCCACCAGCAGAGGCCGCAGAAGTAACGAGCAGTACTTC. The variable domain in full, with the rest retrieved from reference TRBV15 and TRBJ2-7, is DAMVIQNPRYQVTQFGKPVTLSCSQTLNHNVMYWYQQKSSQAPKLLFHYYDKDFNNEADTPDNFQSRRPNTSFCFLDIRSPGLGDTAMYLCATSRGRRSNEQYFGPGTRLTVT.

J is TRBJ1-2 and V is TRBV7-2; D remains ambiguous. Trimming left V 5 bases short and J 3 bases short, with 13 bases between. The CDR3 runs 14 residues. Germline-derived CDR1 and CDR2 are SGHTA and FQGNSA. CDR3 sequence reads: CASSPRGADYGYTF. In DNA form, the CDR3 reads TGTGCCAGCAGCCCACGCGGCGCTGACTATGGCTACACCTTC. Together with reference TRBV7-2 and TRBJ1-2, the CDR3 gives the full variable domain: GAGVSQSPSNKVTEKGKDVELRCDPISGHTALYWYRQSLGQGLEFLIYFQGNSAPDKSGLPSDRFSAERTGGSVSTLTIQRTQQEDSAVYLCASSPRGADYGYTFGSGTRLTVV.